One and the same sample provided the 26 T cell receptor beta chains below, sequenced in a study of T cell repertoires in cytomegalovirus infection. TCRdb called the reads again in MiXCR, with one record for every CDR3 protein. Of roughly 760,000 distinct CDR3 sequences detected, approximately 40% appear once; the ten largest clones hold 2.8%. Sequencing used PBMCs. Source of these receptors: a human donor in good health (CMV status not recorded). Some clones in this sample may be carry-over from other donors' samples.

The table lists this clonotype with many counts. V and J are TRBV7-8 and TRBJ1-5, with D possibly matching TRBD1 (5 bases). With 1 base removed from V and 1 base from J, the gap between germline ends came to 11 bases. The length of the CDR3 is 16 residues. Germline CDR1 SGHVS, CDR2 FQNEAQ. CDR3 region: CASSLVGGISNQPQHF. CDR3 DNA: TGTGCCAGCAGCTTAGTTGGGGGTATCAGCAATCAGCCCCAGCATTTT.

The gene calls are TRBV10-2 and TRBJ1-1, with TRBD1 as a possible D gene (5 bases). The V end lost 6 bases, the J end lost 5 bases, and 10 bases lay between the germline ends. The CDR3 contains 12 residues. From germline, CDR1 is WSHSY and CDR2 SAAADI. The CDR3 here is CASRPWGTEAFF. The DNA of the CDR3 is TGCGCCAGCAGGCCTTGGGGGACTGAAGCTTTCTTT.

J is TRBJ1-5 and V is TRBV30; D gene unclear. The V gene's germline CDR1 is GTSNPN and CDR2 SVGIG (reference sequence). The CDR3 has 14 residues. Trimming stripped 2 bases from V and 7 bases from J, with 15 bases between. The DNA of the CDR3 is TGTGCCTGGAGTTACGTAGGAGCCGGACAGCCCCAGCATTTT. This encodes CAWSYVGAGQPQHF.

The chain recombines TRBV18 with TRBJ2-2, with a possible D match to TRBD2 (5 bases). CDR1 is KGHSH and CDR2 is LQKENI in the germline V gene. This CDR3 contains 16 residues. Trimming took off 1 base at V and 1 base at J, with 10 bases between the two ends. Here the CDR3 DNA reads TGTGCCAGCTCACCACAGAACGGAGGGAACACCGGGGAGCTGTTTTTT. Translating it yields CASSPQNGGNTGELFF.

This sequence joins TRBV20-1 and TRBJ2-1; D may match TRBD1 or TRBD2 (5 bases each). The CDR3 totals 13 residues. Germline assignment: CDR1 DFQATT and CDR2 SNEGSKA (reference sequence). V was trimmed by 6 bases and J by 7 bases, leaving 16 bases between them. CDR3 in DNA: TGCAGTGCCAGCCCCGGGGCAGGTAATGAGCAGTTCTTC. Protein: CSASPGAGNEQFF.

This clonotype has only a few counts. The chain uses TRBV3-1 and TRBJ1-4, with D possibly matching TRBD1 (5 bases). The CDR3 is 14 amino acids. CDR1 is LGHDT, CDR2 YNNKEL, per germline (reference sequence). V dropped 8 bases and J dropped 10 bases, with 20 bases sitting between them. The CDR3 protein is CASLGGEGGGKLFF. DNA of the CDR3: TGTGCCAGCTTGGGAGGGGAAGGAGGAGGAAAACTGTTTTTT.

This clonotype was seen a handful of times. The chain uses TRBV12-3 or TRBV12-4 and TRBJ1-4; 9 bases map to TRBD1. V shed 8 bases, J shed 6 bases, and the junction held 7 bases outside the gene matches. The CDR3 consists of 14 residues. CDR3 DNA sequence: TGTGCCAGCTCTATGACAGGGGGATATGAAAAACTGTTTTTT. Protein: CASSMTGGYEKLFF.

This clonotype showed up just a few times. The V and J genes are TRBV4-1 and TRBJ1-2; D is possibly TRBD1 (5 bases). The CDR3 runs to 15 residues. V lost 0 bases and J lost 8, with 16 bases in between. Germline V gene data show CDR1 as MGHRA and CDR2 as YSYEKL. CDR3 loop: CASSQEGRQGDGYTF. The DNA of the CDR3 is TGCGCCAGCAGCCAAGAAGGTCGCCAGGGCGACGGCTACACCTTC.

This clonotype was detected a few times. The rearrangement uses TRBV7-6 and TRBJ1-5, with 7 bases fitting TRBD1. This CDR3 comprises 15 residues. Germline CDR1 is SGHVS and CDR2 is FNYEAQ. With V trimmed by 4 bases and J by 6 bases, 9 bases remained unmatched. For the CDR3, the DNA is TGTGCCAGCAGCTCACAGGGGTTATTGGGTCAGCCCCAGCATTTT. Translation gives CASSSQGLLGQPQHF.

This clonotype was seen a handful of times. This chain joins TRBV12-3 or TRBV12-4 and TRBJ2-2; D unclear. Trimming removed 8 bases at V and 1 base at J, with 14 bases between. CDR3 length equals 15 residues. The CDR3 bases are TGTGCCAGCCTGTTGGAAGGGTTGAACACCGGGGAGCTGTTTTTT. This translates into CASLLEGLNTGELFF.

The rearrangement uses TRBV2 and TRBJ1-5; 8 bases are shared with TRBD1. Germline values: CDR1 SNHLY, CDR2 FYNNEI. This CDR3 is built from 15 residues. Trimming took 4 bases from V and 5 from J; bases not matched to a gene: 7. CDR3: CASSGGTGGYQPQHF. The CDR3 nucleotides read TGTGCCAGCAGTGGGGGGACAGGTGGATATCAGCCCCAGCATTTT.

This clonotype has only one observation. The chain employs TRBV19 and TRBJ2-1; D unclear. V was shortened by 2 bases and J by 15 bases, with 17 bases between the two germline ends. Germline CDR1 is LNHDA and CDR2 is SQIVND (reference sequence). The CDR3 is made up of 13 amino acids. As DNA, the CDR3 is TGTGCCAGTAGTATATATGGGTCGACCTTCTGGTTCTTC. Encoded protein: CASSIYGSTFWFF.

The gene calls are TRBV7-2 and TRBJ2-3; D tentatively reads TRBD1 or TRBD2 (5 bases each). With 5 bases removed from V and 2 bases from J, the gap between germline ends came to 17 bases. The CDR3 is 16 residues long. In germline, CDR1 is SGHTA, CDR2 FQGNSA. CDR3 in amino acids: CASSGRPGLVTDTQYF. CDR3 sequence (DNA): TGTGCCAGCAGCGGAAGACCGGGGCTGGTCACAGATACGCAGTATTTT. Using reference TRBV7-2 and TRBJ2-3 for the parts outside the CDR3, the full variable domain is GAGVSQSPSNKVTEKGKDVELRCDPISGHTALYWYRQSLGQGLEFLIYFQGNSAPDKSGLPSDRFSAERTGGSVSTLTIQRTQQEDSAVYLCASSGRPGLVTDTQYFGPGTRLTVL.

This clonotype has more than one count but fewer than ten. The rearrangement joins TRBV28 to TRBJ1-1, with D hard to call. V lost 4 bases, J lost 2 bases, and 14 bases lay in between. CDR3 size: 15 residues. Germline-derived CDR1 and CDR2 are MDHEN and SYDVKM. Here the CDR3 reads CASSSPLKRNTEAFF. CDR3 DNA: TGTGCCAGCAGTTCCCCCCTTAAACGCAACACTGAAGCTTTCTTT.

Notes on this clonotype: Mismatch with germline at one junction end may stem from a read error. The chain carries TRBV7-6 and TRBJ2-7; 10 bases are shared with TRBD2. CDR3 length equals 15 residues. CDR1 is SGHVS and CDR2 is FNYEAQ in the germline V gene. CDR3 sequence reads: CASSSGTSVSYGQYF. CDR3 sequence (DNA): TGTGCCAGCAGCTCAGGGACTAGCGTTTCCTACGGGCAGTACTTC.

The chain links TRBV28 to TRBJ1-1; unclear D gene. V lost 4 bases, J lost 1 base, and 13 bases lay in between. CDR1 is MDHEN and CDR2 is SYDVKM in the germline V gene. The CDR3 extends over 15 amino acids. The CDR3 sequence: CASSSRWGGNTEAFF. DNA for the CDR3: TGTGCCAGCAGTTCCAGGTGGGGTGGGAACACTGAAGCTTTCTTT.

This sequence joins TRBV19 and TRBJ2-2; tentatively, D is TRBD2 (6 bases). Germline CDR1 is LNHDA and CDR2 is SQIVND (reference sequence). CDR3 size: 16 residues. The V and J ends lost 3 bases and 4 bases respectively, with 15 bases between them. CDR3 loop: CASSMRGGVFTGELFF. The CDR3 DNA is TGTGCCAGTAGTATGAGGGGCGGGGTATTCACCGGGGAGCTGTTTTTT.

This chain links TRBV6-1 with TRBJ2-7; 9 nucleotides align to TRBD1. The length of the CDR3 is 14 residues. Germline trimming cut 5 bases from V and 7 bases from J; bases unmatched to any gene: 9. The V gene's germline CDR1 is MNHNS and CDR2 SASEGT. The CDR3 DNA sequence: TGTGCCAGCAGTAGAAGGACAGGGGACGGGGAGCAGTACTTC. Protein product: CASSRRTGDGEQYF.

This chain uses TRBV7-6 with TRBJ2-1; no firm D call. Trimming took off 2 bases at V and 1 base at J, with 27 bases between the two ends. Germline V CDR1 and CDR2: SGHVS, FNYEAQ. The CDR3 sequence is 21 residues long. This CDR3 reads CASSLLSTPRSLPGSYNEQFF. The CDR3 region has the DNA TGTGCCAGCAGCTTATTGTCTACACCCCGATCGTTACCCGGATCCTACAATGAGCAGTTCTTC. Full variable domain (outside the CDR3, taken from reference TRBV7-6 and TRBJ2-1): GAGVSQSPRYKVTKRGQDVALRCDPISGHVSLYWYRQALGQGPEFLTYFNYEAQQDKSGLPNDRFSAERPEGSISTLTIQRTEQRDSAMYRCASSLLSTPRSLPGSYNEQFFGPGTRLTVL.

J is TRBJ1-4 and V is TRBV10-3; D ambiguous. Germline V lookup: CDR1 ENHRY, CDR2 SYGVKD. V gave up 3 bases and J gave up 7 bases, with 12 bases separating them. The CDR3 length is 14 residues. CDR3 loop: CAISDKGISEKLFF. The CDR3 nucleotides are TGTGCCATCAGTGATAAGGGTATAAGTGAAAAACTGTTTTTT.

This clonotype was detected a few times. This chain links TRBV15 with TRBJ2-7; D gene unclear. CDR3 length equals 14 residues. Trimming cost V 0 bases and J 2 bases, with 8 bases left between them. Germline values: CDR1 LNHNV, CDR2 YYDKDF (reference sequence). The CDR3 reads CATSRDRSTYEQYF. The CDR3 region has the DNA TGTGCCACCAGCAGAGATCGCAGTACCTACGAGCAGTACTTC.

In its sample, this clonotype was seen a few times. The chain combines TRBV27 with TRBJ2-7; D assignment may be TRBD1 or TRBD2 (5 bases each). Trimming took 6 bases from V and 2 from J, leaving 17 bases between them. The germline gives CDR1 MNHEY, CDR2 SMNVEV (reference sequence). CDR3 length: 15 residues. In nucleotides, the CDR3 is TGTGCCAGCAGCCACACCGGGACGGGAACCTACGAGCAGTACTTC. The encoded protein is CASSHTGTGTYEQYF.

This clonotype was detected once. CDR3 residues: CASSPKSGTGAVRNYNEQFF. The CDR3 coding sequence is TGTGCCAGCAGCCCAAAGTCCGGGACAGGGGCCGTTAGGAACTACAATGAGCAGTTCTTC. The rearrangement links TRBV7-4 to TRBJ2-1, with 10 bases fitting TRBD1. The germline gives CDR1 SGHVT, CDR2 SQSDAQ. The CDR3 sequence is 20 residues long. The V segment lost 5 bases and the J segment 3 bases; nucleotides outside the gene matches: 19.

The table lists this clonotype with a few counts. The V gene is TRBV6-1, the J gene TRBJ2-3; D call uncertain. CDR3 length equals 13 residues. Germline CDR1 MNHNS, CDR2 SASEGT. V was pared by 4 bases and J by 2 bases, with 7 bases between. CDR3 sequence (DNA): TGTGCCAGCAGTGGTGATACCACAGATACGCAGTATTTT. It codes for CASSGDTTDTQYF.

In DNA, the CDR3 is TGTGCCAGTAGTTCGTGGGCCTTCGGAAGCAATCAGCCCCAGCATTTT. As protein: CASSSWAFGSNQPQHF. The chain is built from TRBV19 and TRBJ1-5; D remains unclear. Germline V gives CDR1 LNHDA, CDR2 SQIVND (reference sequence). Between the trimmed V and J ends, which lost 5 bases and 1 base, there was a span of 15 bases. There are 16 residues in the CDR3.

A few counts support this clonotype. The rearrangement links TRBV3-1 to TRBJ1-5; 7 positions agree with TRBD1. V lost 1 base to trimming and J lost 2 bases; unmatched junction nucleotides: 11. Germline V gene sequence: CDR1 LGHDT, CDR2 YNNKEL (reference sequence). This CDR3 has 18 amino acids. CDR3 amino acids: CASSQGNSRGIGNQPQHF. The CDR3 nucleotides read TGTGCCAGCAGCCAAGGGAATTCCAGGGGGATAGGCAATCAGCCCCAGCATTTT.